Following are 29 T cell receptor beta chains from one sample sequenced in a study of OX40 agonist ivuxolimab in advanced cancers. Profiling relied on immunoSEQ multiplex PCR, and the TCRdb table lists in-frame clones only, not all of them. The sample records 15,000 to 20,000 clones, about 80% being singletons. The source material was CD4+ or CD8+ T cells sorted from blood, sampled in a trial of the OX40 agonist ivuxolimab. All receptors derive from an adult with an advanced solid tumor such as melanoma, head and neck, liver or kidney cancer.

This chain joins TRBV13 and TRBJ2-3; 8 bases line up with TRBD2. Unmatched junction bases numbered 13, after V lost 5 bases and J lost 6 bases. The germline CDR1 and CDR2 sequences are PRHDT and FYEKMQ (reference sequence). The CDR3 contains 16 residues. This CDR3 reads CASSPEGRGRSDTQYF. CDR3 nucleotide sequence: TGTGCCAGCAGCCCCGAGGGTCGCGGGAGGTCCGATACGCAGTATTTT.

This chain links TRBV15 with TRBJ1-5; D is uncertain. The CDR3 extends over 12 amino acids. Looked up from germline, CDR1 is LNHNV and CDR2 is YYDKDF (reference sequence). The germline V and J ends were trimmed by 0 bases and 4 bases, with 1 base remaining between them. The CDR3 region is CATSRENQPQHF. CDR3 sequence (DNA): TGTGCCACCAGCAGAGAAAATCAGCCCCAGCATTTT.

This chain joins TRBV7-3 and TRBJ2-7; possible D gene TRBD1, 7 bases. V was clipped by 2 bases and J by 3 bases, with 11 bases between them. The V gene's germline CDR1 is SGHTA and CDR2 FQGTGA. CDR3 size: 14 residues. CDR3 region: CASSLGGGFYEQYF. The DNA of the CDR3 is TGTGCCAGCAGCTTAGGAGGGGGCTTCTACGAGCAGTACTTC.

The chain carries TRBV4-1 and TRBJ1-4; a weak D match, TRBD1 (5 bases). Per the germline V gene, CDR1 is MGHRA and CDR2 is YSYEKL. This CDR3 comprises 14 residues. V lost 0 bases, J lost 7 bases, and 9 bases lay in between. The CDR3 loop is CASSQEGVSEKLFF. For the CDR3, the DNA is TGCGCCAGCAGCCAAGAAGGGGTCAGTGAAAAACTGTTTTTT.

The gene calls are TRBV5-4 and TRBJ2-7; D unclear. CDR3 size: 13 residues. Germline V gene data show CDR1 as SGHNT and CDR2 as YYREEE (reference sequence). Deletions cut 0 bases from V and 7 bases from J, with 11 bases between. For the CDR3, the DNA is TGTGCCAGCAGCTTGGATGTCGCGTCTGAGCAGTACTTC. This encodes CASSLDVASEQYF.

J is TRBJ2-2 and V is TRBV6-4, with D possibly being TRBD2 (5 bases). The CDR3 covers 14 residues. V dropped 3 bases and J dropped 5 bases, with 10 bases sitting between them. Germline V CDR1 and CDR2: MRHNA, SNTAGT. The CDR3 sequence: CASSEEGDTGELFF. As DNA, the CDR3 is TGTGCCAGCAGTGAAGAGGGAGATACCGGGGAGCTGTTTTTT.

The table lists this clone with a few counts. V usage is TRBV2 and J usage is TRBJ2-7, with 14 nucleotides matching TRBD2. The CDR3 consists of 16 residues. In germline, CDR1 is SNHLY, CDR2 FYNNEI. Trimming took 3 bases from V and 6 from J; bases not matched to a gene: 7. The CDR3 reads CASSDSGLAGVGEQYF. The CDR3 DNA reads as TGTGCCAGCAGTGATTCGGGACTAGCGGGAGTGGGCGAGCAGTACTTC.

This clone ranks as medium-sized. The chain employs TRBV11-2 and TRBJ2-7; D unresolved. The germline CDR1 and CDR2 sequences are SGHAT and FQNNGV. The V end lost 5 bases, the J end lost 3 bases, and 11 bases lay between the germline ends. The CDR3 runs to 13 residues. The CDR3 reads CASSPRPNYEQYF. The DNA of the CDR3 is TGTGCCAGCAGCCCACGTCCGAACTACGAGCAGTACTTC.

This clone was seen only a few times. The chain is built from TRBV6-5 and TRBJ2-7, with 11 nucleotides matching TRBD2. CDR3 size: 15 residues. Per germline, CDR1 MNHEY and CDR2 SVGAGI. V dropped 6 bases and J dropped 5; count of bases not matched to a gene: 9. The CDR3: CASSPGASGRNEQYF. Written as DNA, the CDR3 is TGTGCCAGCAGCCCAGGGGCTAGCGGGAGGAACGAGCAGTACTTC.

The chain is built from TRBV11-2 and TRBJ2-2, with a tentative D call TRBD1 (6 bases). Between the trimmed V and J ends, which lost 1 base and 6 bases, there was a span of 12 bases. The CDR3 length is 15 residues. Germline V gives CDR1 SGHAT, CDR2 FQNNGV. CDR3 sequence: CASSLANRVPGELFF. In nucleotides, the CDR3 is TGTGCCAGCAGCTTAGCCAACAGGGTCCCCGGGGAGCTGTTTTTT.

CDR3 DNA sequence: TGTGCCAGCAGCTTGGGGACAGGGGGCGCAGAAGCTTTCTTT. Translated, it gives CASSLGTGGAEAFF. This chain links TRBV5-6 with TRBJ1-1, with TRBD1 matching over 11 bases. Germline assignment: CDR1 SGHDT and CDR2 YYEEEE. The CDR3 is 14 residues long. Trimming cost V 0 bases and J 8 bases; bases outside gene matches: 3. The full variable domain, in which reference TRBV5-6 and TRBJ1-1 provide the parts outside the CDR3, is DAGVTQSPTHLIKTRGQQVTLRCSPKSGHDTVSWYQQALGQGPQFIFQYYEEEERQRGNFPDRFSGHQFPNYSSELNVNALLLGDSALYLCASSLGTGGAEAFFGQGTRLTVV.

The chain couples TRBV28 to TRBJ1-5; D call uncertain. The ends were cut back, 11 bases at V and 2 bases at J, with 13 bases in the middle. The germline V gene has CDR1 MDHEN and CDR2 SYDVKM. The CDR3 has 13 amino acids. The CDR3 coding sequence is TGTGCCTCCTCGAGGTTTGGCAATCAGCCCCAGCATTTT. It yields the protein CASSRFGNQPQHF.

V is TRBV6-1 and J is TRBJ2-7, with D maybe TRBD1 (6 bases). Trimming stripped 6 bases from V and 3 bases from J, with 15 bases between. Germline V gene lookup returns CDR1 MNHNS and CDR2 SASEGT. This CDR3 region has 14 residues. The CDR3 bases are TGTGCCAGCAGCCCATACAGGGCCCTCTACGAGCAGTACTTC. This gives the protein CASSPYRALYEQYF.

The chain joins TRBV4-3 to TRBJ1-3; D call uncertain. V shed 4 bases and J shed 0 bases, with 10 bases lying between them. This CDR3 has 15 amino acids. The germline V gene encodes CDR1 LGHNA and CDR2 YSLEER. CDR3 region: CASSPQSPSGNTIYF. The CDR3 coding sequence is TGCGCCAGCAGCCCACAGTCTCCCTCTGGAAACACCATATATTTT.

The chain is built from TRBV7-2 and TRBJ2-1, with D possibly being TRBD1 (5 bases). The CDR3 has 13 amino acids. Trimming pared 2 bases from V and 6 bases from J, leaving 8 bases between. Germline assignment: CDR1 SGHTA and CDR2 FQGNSA. In nucleotides, the CDR3 is TGTGCCAGCAGCTTAATGACAGCCAATGAGCAGTTCTTC. Translated, it gives CASSLMTANEQFF.

The genes are TRBV6-5 and TRBJ2-1; D is unresolved. The CDR3 is 15 residues long. The germline V gene encodes CDR1 MNHEY and CDR2 SVGAGI. V was trimmed by 8 bases and J by 0 bases, leaving 14 bases between them. The CDR3 protein is CASSVKGLSYNEQFF. The CDR3, as DNA: TGTGCCAGCTCCGTGAAAGGTCTCTCCTACAATGAGCAGTTCTTC.

The genes are TRBV2 and TRBJ2-7, with D unresolved. The V end was cut by 8 bases, the J end by 3 bases, with 8 bases between. The CDR3 spans 11 residues. CDR1 is SNHLY and CDR2 is FYNNEI in the germline V gene. The CDR3 DNA follows: TGTGCCAGCCGTACATTCTACGAGCAGTACTTC. Amino acids: CASRTFYEQYF.

This clone has just one count. For the CDR3, the DNA is TGTGCCAGCAGCTCGGGACTCCCCTACAATGAGCAGTTCTTC. Translation gives CASSSGLPYNEQFF. This chain joins TRBV5-6 and TRBJ2-1, with D perhaps matching TRBD2 (6 bases). The CDR3 loop spans 14 amino acids. V lost 3 bases and J 2 bases, leaving 9 bases between the germline ends. The germline gives CDR1 SGHDT, CDR2 YYEEEE.

The DNA of the CDR3 is TGTGCCAGCACCGGCGGGGGCACAGATACGCAGTATTTT. Its protein is CASTGGGTDTQYF. The chain recombines TRBV7-9 with TRBJ2-3; maybe TRBD2 (6 bases). Germline V gene sequence: CDR1 SEHNR, CDR2 FQNEAQ (reference sequence). Trimming stripped 7 bases from V and 1 base from J, with 9 bases between. The CDR3 totals 13 residues.

This clone was recorded only once. The CDR3 nucleotides read TGTGCCACCAGCAGAGATAGGTCCGGGGAGCTGTTTTTT. It specifies CATSRDRSGELFF. The V call is TRBV15, the J call TRBJ2-2; D gene unclear. CDR3 length: 13 amino acids. From germline, CDR1 is LNHNV and CDR2 YYDKDF (reference sequence). Trimming pared 0 bases from V and 6 bases from J, leaving 5 bases between. Variable domain in full (rest from reference TRBV15 and TRBJ2-2): DAMVIQNPRYQVTQFGKPVTLSCSQTLNHNVMYWYQQKSSQAPKLLFHYYDKDFNNEADTPDNFQSRRPNTSFCFLDIRSPGLGDTAMYLCATSRDRSGELFFGEGSRLTVL.

The V call is TRBV5-5, the J call TRBJ2-7; 8 bases agree with TRBD1. CDR1 and CDR2 (germline): SGHKS, YYEKEE (reference sequence). This CDR3 has 14 residues. After removal of 4 bases from V and 0 bases from J, the junction contained 3 bases not matched to a gene. CDR3 DNA sequence: TGTGCCAGCAGCATAGGACAGGGCTCCTACGAGCAGTACTTC. Translating it yields CASSIGQGSYEQYF.

This clone was observed a handful of times. V and J are TRBV7-2 and TRBJ1-6; a possible D gene is TRBD1 (6 bases). Germline V gene data show CDR1 as SGHTA and CDR2 as FQGNSA. This CDR3 is built from 16 residues. V lost 6 bases and J 5 bases, leaving 17 bases between the germline ends. The chain's CDR3 is CASRLRGPVDNSPLHF. The CDR3 DNA reads TGTGCCAGCAGGCTTCGGGGGCCCGTGGATAATTCACCCCTCCACTTT. Variable domain in full (rest from reference TRBV7-2 and TRBJ1-6): GAGVSQSPSNKVTEKGKDVELRCDPISGHTALYWYRQSLGQGLEFLIYFQGNSAPDKSGLPSDRFSAERTGGSVSTLTIQRTQQEDSAVYLCASRLRGPVDNSPLHFGNGTRLTVT.

The chain carries TRBV9 and TRBJ2-3; TRBD2 agrees at 13 bases. The germline V gene has CDR1 SGDLS and CDR2 YYNGEE. V shed 3 bases, J shed 4 bases, and the junction held 5 bases outside the gene matches. The CDR3 is made up of 16 amino acids. CDR3 DNA: TGTGCCAGCAGCGAACAACTAGCGGGGGGGCCAGATACGCAGTATTTT. Protein sequence: CASSEQLAGGPDTQYF.

The chain combines TRBV4-3 with TRBJ2-7, with D perhaps matching TRBD2 (6 bases). Per germline, CDR1 LGHNA and CDR2 YSLEER. V was shortened by 0 bases and J by 1 base, with 10 bases between the two germline ends. This CDR3 is 15 amino acids long. Here the CDR3 reads CASSQEEGSSYEQYF. The CDR3 DNA reads as TGCGCCAGCAGCCAAGAGGAGGGATCATCCTACGAGCAGTACTTC.

V and J are TRBV29-1 and TRBJ2-1; D is possibly TRBD2 (6 bases). V was pared by 6 bases and J by 2 bases, with 11 bases between. There are 13 residues in the CDR3. Looked up from germline, CDR1 is SQVTM and CDR2 is ANQGSEA. The DNA of the CDR3 is TGCAGCGTGGGAGGTGGGACCTACAATGAGCAGTTCTTC. Residues: CSVGGGTYNEQFF.

The chain is built from TRBV27 and TRBJ2-1, with D possibly called TRBD1 or TRBD2 (5 bases each). CDR1 and CDR2 (germline): MNHEY, SMNVEV (reference sequence). V was clipped by 3 bases and J by 11 bases, with 14 bases between them. The CDR3 is 13 residues long. The CDR3 DNA follows: TGTGCCAGCAGTTTGTCCGGGGCAGGCCAGCAGTTCTTC. This encodes CASSLSGAGQQFF.

This chain links TRBV15 with TRBJ2-7, with a tentative D call TRBD2 (6 bases). Trimming stripped 1 base from V and 7 bases from J, with 11 bases between. Germline lookup yields CDR1 LNHNV and CDR2 YYDKDF (reference sequence). The CDR3 has 13 amino acids. The CDR3 sequence: CATSRALGGEQYF. In DNA form, the CDR3 reads TGTGCCACCAGCAGAGCCCTGGGGGGTGAGCAGTACTTC.

Only a few counts were recorded for this clone. The V gene is TRBV6-1, the J gene TRBJ2-5, with D tentatively TRBD2 (5 bases). The CDR3 sequence is 15 residues long. V was pared by 1 base and J by 2 bases, with 11 bases between. The V gene's germline CDR1 is MNHNS and CDR2 SASEGT. The CDR3 DNA follows: TGTGCCAGCAGTGAAGGGAGCGGTACTCAAGAGACCCAGTACTTC. Protein sequence: CASSEGSGTQETQYF.

J is TRBJ2-1 and V is TRBV7-8, with D possibly matching TRBD2 (6 bases). The germline gives CDR1 SGHVS, CDR2 FQNEAQ. This CDR3 comprises 16 residues. V lost 5 bases to trimming and J lost 5 bases, with 19 bases between them. CDR3 protein: CASSASSGGRHNEQFF. CDR3 DNA: TGTGCCAGCAGCGCCTCAAGTGGTGGGAGGCACAATGAGCAGTTCTTC.